Shown below are 12 T cell receptor beta chains from a single sample sequenced in a study of early T cells in non-severe SARS-CoV-2 infection. Using its own MiXCR run on the 5' RACE reads, TCRdb lists one record per CDR3 protein. The repertoire has fewer than 80,000 distinct CDR3 sequences, roughly 8.2% of them found once; the top ten carry roughly an eighth. This specimen was whole blood, taken at baseline. These receptors were obtained from an adult who was a healthcare worker with PCR-confirmed SARS-CoV-2 infection or an uninfected control (not recorded which).

The genes are TRBV7-2 and TRBJ1-1; 10 bases map to TRBD1. The CDR3 has 18 amino acids. The germline V gene has CDR1 SGHTA and CDR2 FQGNSA. After removal of 3 bases from V and 1 base from J, the junction contained 11 bases not matched to a gene. CDR3 bases: TGTGCCAGCAGCTTTGGGATGACGGGACAGGGGCGGAACACTGAAGCTTTCTTT. It codes for CASSFGMTGQGRNTEAFF.

With respect to this clonotype: Given a much more abundant clone one base away, this may be a read error. The chain joins TRBV18 to TRBJ1-1, with D perhaps matching TRBD1 (5 bases). Trimming removed 8 bases at V and 7 bases at J, with 14 bases between. The V gene's germline CDR1 is KGHSH and CDR2 LQKENI. This CDR3 has 12 amino acids. As DNA, the CDR3 is TGTGCCAGCACACGAAGGCAGGGTGAAGCTTTCTTT. This codes for CASTRRQGEAFF.

Many counts were recorded for this clonotype. The chain employs TRBV6-2 or TRBV6-3 and TRBJ2-1, with 7 bases aligning to TRBD1. CDR1 is MNHEY and CDR2 is SVGEGT in the germline V gene. This CDR3 spans 13 amino acids. Trimming at V came to 11 bases and at J to 2 bases, leaving 6 bases not matched to a gene. The CDR3 reads CAGRGTAYNEQFF. In DNA, the CDR3 is TGTGCCGGCCGAGGGACAGCCTACAATGAGCAGTTCTTC.

The sample holds many counts of this clonotype. This rearrangement joins TRBV27 to TRBJ1-6; unclear D gene. Between the trimmed V and J ends, which lost 2 bases and 4 bases, there was a span of 9 bases. From germline, CDR1 is MNHEY and CDR2 SMNVEV (reference sequence). This CDR3 has 15 residues. Here the CDR3 DNA reads TGTGCCAGCAGTTTAGAGGGTTTTTATAATTCACCCCTCCACTTT. Translation: CASSLEGFYNSPLHF.

This clonotype was counted between two and nine times. The rearrangement joins TRBV7-6 to TRBJ2-5; no clear D. Germline lookup yields CDR1 SGHVS and CDR2 FNYEAQ. V gave up 5 bases and J gave up 2 bases, with 9 bases separating them. This CDR3 contains 13 residues. CDR3 DNA: TGTGCCAGCAGCGCGAGACATCAAGAGACCCAGTACTTC. It specifies CASSARHQETQYF.

This clonotype was detected only a few times. The chain couples TRBV7-8 to TRBJ2-3; 9 nucleotides agree with TRBD2. Germline V gives CDR1 SGHVS, CDR2 FQNEAQ. The CDR3 runs 16 residues. The ends lost 3 bases at V and 2 bases at J; junction bases unmatched: 6. The CDR3 is CASSLVAGGDTDTQYF. CDR3 coding DNA: TGTGCCAGCAGCTTGGTGGCGGGAGGGGACACAGATACGCAGTATTTT.

This clonotype was observed many times. The gene calls are TRBV20-1 and TRBJ2-7, with 8 bases that match TRBD2. CDR1 is DFQATT, CDR2 SNEGSKA, per germline (reference sequence). J gave up 6 bases and V 7 bases, and 14 bases lay outside the gene matches. This CDR3 comprises 14 residues. CDR3: CSGGEKLAGLEQYF. The DNA of the CDR3 is TGCAGTGGGGGCGAAAAGCTAGCGGGTCTCGAGCAGTACTTC.

This chain connects TRBV6-1 to TRBJ2-7; the D gene is possibly TRBD1 (6 bases). V shed 10 bases and J shed 4 bases, with 11 bases lying between them. The CDR3 totals 11 residues. In germline, CDR1 is MNHNS, CDR2 SASEGT. CDR3 in DNA: TGTGCCACCTTAAGGGGGTACGAGCAGTACTTC. Translation: CATLRGYEQYF.

This clonotype has just a few counts. The rearrangement uses TRBV10-3 and TRBJ1-6, with a possible D match to TRBD1 (6 bases). Per germline, CDR1 ENHRY and CDR2 SYGVKD. Trimming left V 7 bases short and J 10 bases short, with 14 bases between. There are 13 residues in the CDR3. The CDR3 nucleotides are TGTGCCATCAACAGGGACGGGGGATCACCCCTCCACTTT. The encoded protein is CAINRDGGSPLHF.

This clonotype has a handful of counts. This rearrangement joins TRBV2 to TRBJ2-1; TRBD1 is a possible D gene (5 bases). The V and J ends lost 2 bases and 4 bases respectively, with 12 bases between them. CDR3 length equals 15 residues. CDR1 and CDR2 from the germline V gene are SNHLY and FYNNEI. The chain's CDR3 is CASSERRARYNEQFF. The CDR3 bases are TGTGCCAGCAGTGAACGCAGGGCGCGTTACAATGAGCAGTTCTTC.

This clonotype was observed a few times. The V call is TRBV20-1, the J call TRBJ2-3; D ambiguous. The CDR3 has 15 amino acids. The germline CDR1 and CDR2 sequences are DFQATT and SNEGSKA (reference sequence). V was cut by 3 bases and J by 2 bases, with 15 bases left in between. The CDR3 DNA reads TGCAGTGCTAGGTCCGTACGACCCCCCACAGATACGCAGTATTTT. This gives the protein CSARSVRPPTDTQYF.

This clonotype was counted many times. The CDR3 here is CSARAAGGGGLSDEQFF. The CDR3 region has the DNA TGCAGTGCTAGAGCTGCCGGGGGGGGAGGTCTCAGCGATGAGCAGTTCTTC. The chain links TRBV20-1 to TRBJ2-1, with TRBD2 matching 8 bases. This CDR3 comprises 17 residues. Germline V gene sequence: CDR1 DFQATT, CDR2 SNEGSKA (reference sequence). V lost 1 base to trimming and J lost 8 bases; unmatched junction nucleotides: 16.